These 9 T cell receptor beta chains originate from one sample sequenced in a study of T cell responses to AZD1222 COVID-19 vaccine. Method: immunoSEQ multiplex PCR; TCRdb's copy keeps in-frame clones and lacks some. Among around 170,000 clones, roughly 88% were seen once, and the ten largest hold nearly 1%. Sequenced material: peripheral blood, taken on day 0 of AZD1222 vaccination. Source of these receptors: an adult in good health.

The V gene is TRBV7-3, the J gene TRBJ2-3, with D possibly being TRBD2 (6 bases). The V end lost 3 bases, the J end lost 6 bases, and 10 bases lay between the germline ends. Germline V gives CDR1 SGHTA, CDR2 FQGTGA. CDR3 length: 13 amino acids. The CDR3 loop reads CASSFSGGDTQYF. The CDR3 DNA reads TGTGCCAGCAGCTTCTCTGGAGGGGATACGCAGTATTTT.

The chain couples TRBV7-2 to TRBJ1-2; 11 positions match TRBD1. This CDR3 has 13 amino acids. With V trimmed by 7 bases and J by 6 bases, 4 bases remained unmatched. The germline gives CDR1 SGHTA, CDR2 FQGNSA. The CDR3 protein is CASIPGQGDGYTF. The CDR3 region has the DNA TGTGCCAGCATCCCGGGACAGGGGGATGGCTACACCTTC.

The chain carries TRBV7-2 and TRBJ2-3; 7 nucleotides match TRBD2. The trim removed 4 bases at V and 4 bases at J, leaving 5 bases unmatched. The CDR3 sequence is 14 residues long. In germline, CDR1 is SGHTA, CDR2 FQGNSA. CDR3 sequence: CASSWAGVPDTQYF. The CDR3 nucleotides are TGTGCCAGCAGCTGGGCGGGAGTTCCAGATACGCAGTATTTT.

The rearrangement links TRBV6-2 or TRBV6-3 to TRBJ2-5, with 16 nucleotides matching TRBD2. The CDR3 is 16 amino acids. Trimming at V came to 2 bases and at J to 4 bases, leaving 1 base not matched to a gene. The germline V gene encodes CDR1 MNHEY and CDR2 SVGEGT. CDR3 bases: TGTGCCAGCAGTTACGGGACTAGCGGGGGGGGAGAGACCCAGTACTTC. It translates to CASSYGTSGGGETQYF.

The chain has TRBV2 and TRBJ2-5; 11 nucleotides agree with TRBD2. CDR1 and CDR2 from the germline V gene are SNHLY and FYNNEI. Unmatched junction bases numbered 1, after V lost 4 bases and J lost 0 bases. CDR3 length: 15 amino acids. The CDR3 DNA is TGTGCCAGCAGTGGGGGACTAGCGGACCAAGAGACCCAGTACTTC. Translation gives CASSGGLADQETQYF.

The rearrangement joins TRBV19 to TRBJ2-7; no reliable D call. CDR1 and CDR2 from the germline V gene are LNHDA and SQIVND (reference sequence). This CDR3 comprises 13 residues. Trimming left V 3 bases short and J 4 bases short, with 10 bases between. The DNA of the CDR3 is TGTGCCAGTAGTATCCGGTACCGGTACGAGCAGTACTTC. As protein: CASSIRYRYEQYF.

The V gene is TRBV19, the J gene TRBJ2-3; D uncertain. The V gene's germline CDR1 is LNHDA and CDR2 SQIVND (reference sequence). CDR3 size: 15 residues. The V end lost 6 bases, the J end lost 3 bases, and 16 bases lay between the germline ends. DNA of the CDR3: TGTGCCAGTAGCAGCCGGGCCCGTGGAACAGATACGCAGTATTTT. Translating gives CASSSRARGTDTQYF. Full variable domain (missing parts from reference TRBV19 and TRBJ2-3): DGGITQSPKYLFRKEGQNVTLSCEQNLNHDAMYWYRQDPGQGLRLIYYSQIVNDFQKGDIAEGYSVSREKKESFPLTVTSAQKNPTAFYLCASSSRARGTDTQYFGPGTRLTVL.

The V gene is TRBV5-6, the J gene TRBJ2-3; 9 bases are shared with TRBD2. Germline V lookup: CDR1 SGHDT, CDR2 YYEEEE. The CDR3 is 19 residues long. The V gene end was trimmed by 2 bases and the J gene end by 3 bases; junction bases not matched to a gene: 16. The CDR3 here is CASSFPLGQAGGRTDTQYF. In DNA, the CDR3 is TGTGCCAGCAGCTTCCCCCTGGGGCAAGCGGGGGGTCGGACAGATACGCAGTATTTT.

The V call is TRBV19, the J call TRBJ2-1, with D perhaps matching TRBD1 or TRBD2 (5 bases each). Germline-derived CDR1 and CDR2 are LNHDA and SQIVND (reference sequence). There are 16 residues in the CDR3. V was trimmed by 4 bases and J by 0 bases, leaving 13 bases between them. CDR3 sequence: CASSNRDPSSYNEQFF. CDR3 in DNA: TGTGCCAGTAGTAACCGGGACCCTAGCTCCTACAATGAGCAGTTCTTC.